Reported below is one TCR beta chain. Genomic DNA was employed as the template in profiling TCR beta VDJ and CDR3. TCRdb itself ran the reads through MiXCR, one entry per CDR3 protein. The table has under 200,000 distinct CDR3 sequences, roughly 47% seen once. Looked up from germline, CDR1 is MDHEN and CDR2 is SYDVKM. The ends were cut back, 5 bases at V and 0 bases at J, with 11 bases in the middle. The CDR3 sequence is 15 residues long. This specimen comes from a study of CD8+CD57+ T cells in acquired aplastic anemia. Study context: Average DNA yield from sorted CD4+ and CD8+ cells was about 3 ug.

The origin of this receptor is a human donor in good health. The chain uses TRBV28 and TRBJ2-1; no clear D gene. The sequenced sample was sorted CD4+, CD8+, or CD8+CD57+ T cells (not recorded which) from PBMCs. The CDR3 loop reads CASSPARNSYNEQFF. CDR3 coding DNA: TGTGCCAGCAGTCCGGCGCGGAACTCCTACAATGAGCAGTTCTTC.